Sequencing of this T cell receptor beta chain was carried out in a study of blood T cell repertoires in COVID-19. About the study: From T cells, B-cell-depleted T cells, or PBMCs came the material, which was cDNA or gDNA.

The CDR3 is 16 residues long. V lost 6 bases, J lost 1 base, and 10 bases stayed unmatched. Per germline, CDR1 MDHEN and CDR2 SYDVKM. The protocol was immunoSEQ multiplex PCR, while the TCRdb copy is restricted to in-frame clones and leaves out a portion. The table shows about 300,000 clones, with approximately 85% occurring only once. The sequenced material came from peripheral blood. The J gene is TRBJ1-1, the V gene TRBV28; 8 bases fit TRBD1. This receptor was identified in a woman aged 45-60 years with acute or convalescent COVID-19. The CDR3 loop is CASSPGQGGKNTEAFF. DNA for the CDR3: TGTGCCAGCAGCCCAGGACAGGGAGGGAAGAACACTGAAGCTTTCTTT.